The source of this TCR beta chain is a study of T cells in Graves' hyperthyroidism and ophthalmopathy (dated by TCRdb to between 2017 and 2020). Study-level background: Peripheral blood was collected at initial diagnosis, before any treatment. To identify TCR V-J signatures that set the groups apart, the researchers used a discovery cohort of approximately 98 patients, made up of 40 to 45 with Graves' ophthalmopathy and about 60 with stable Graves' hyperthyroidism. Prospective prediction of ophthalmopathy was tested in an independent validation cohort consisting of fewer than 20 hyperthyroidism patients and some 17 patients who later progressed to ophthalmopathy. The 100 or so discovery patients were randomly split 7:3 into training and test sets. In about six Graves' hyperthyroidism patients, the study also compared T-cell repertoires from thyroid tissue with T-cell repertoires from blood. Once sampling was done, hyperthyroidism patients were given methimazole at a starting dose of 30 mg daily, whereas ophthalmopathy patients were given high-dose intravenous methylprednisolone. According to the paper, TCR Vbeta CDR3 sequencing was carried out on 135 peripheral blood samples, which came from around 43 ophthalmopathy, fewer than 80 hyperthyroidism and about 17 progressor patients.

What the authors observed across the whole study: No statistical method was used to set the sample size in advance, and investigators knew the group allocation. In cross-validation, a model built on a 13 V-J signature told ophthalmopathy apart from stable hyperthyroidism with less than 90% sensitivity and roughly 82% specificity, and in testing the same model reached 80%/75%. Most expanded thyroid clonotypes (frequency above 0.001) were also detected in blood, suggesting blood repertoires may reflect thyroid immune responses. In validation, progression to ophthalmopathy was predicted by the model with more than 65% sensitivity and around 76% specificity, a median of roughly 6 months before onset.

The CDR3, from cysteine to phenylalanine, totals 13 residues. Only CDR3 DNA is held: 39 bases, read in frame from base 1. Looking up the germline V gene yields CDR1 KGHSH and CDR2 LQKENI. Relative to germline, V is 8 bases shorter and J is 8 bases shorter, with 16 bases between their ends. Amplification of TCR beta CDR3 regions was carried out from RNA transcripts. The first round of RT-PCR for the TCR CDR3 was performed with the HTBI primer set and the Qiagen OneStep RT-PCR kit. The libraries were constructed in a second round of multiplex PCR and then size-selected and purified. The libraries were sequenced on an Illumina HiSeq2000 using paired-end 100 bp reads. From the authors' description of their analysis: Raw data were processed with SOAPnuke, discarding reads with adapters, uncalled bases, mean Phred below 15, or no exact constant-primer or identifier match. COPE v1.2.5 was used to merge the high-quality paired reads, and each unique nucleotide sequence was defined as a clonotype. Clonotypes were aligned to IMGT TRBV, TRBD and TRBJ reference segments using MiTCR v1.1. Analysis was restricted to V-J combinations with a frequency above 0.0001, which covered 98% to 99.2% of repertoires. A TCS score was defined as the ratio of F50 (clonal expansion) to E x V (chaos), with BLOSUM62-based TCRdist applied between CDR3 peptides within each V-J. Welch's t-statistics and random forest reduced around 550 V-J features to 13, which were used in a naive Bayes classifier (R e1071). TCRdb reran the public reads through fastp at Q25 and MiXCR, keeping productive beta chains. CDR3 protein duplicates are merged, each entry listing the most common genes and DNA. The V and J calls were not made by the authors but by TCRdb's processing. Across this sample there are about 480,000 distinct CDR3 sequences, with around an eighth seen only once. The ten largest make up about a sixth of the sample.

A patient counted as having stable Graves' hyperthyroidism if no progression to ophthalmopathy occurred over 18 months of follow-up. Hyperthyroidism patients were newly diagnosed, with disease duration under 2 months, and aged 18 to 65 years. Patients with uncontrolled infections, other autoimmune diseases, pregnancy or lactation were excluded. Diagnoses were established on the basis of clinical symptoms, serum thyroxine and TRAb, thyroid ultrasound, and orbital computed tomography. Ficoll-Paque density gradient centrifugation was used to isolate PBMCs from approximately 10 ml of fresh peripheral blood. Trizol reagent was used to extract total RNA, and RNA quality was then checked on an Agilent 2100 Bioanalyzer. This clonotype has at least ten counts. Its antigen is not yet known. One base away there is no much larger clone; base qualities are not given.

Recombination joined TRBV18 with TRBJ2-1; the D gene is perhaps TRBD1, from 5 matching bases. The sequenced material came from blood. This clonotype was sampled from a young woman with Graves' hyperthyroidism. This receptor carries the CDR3 CASQGRAWDEQFF. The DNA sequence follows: TGTGCCAGCCAGGGAAGGGCCTGGGATGAGCAGTTCTTC.